The rows below give T cell receptor beta chains drawn from one sample of a study of beta chain features in type 1 diabetes. Assay used: immunoSEQ multiplex PCR; TCRdb lists only in-frame clones, some missing. The sample holds 350,000 or so clones; around 19% are singletons and the top ten take about 0.044%. Material: naive CD4+ T cells from blood. These receptors came from a young woman in good health. The CDR3 runs from the conserved cysteine through the conserved F or W. The order of the fields is CDR3 length, V gene, D gene, J gene, clone size, CDR3 protein, CDR3 DNA. A D gene is named only where the DNA matches it firmly. Size tells how often a clone was seen (once, few, many) or the class of an expanded clone, and some rows leave it out.

13,TRBV19,.,TRBJ1-5,few,CASSSQGGQPQHF,TGTGCCAGTAGTAGCCAGGGCGGTCAGCCCCAGCATTTT
13,TRBV7-6,TRBD1,TRBJ1-1,.,CASSPGQDTEAFF,TGTGCCAGCAGCCCAGGACAGGACACTGAAGCTTTCTTT
15,TRBV4-1,TRBD2,TRBJ2-5,.,CASSQDQRGQETQYF,TGCGCCAGCAGCCAAGACCAGCGGGGACAAGAGACCCAGTACTTC
14,TRBV4-1,.,TRBJ2-7,few,CASSQDLGSREQYF,TGCGCCAGCAGCCAAGATCTCGGGAGCCGCGAGCAGTACTTC
11,TRBV19,.,TRBJ2-7,few,CASSGLHEQYF,TGTGCCAGTAGCGGTCTCCACGAGCAGTACTTC
12,TRBV29-1,.,TRBJ2-1,.,CSVDGPANEQFF,TGCAGCGTTGATGGCCCTGCCAATGAGCAGTTCTTC
16,TRBV7-2,TRBD1,TRBJ1-3,few,CASGRGPLSSGNTIYF,TGTGCCAGCGGCAGGGGGCCGCTAAGCTCTGGAAACACCATATATTTT
12,TRBV6-5,TRBD1,TRBJ1-1,.,CASSTGGRWAFF,TGTGCCAGCAGTACAGGGGGCAGGTGGGCTTTCTTT
19,TRBV9,TRBD2,TRBJ2-5,.,CASSVQHRGSGRPRGTQYF,TGTGCCAGCAGCGTCCAACACCGGGGCAGCGGGAGACCCCGGGGGACCCAGTACTTC
14,TRBV5-1,TRBD1,TRBJ1-2,few,CASGNGQGIYGYTF,TGCGCCAGCGGAAACGGACAGGGAATATATGGCTACACCTTC
15,TRBV19,.,TRBJ1-1,.,CASSMTPGMNTEAFF,TGTGCCAGTAGTATGACTCCCGGCATGAACACTGAAGCTTTCTTT
15,TRBV9,TRBD2,TRBJ2-7,.,CASSVGLAGSKEQYF,TGTGCCAGCAGCGTAGGGCTAGCGGGGAGCAAGGAGCAGTACTTC
16,TRBV5-1,TRBD2,TRBJ2-1,few,CASSLPGLAGGRRQFF,TGCGCCAGCAGCTTGCCCGGACTAGCGGGAGGGCGGAGGCAGTTCTTC
13,TRBV4-1,TRBD1,TRBJ2-1,.,CASRPGQNSEQFF,TGCGCCAGCAGACCGGGACAGAACAGTGAGCAGTTCTTC
15,TRBV27,TRBD2,TRBJ2-7,few,CATPRDYDREYEQYF,TGTGCCACACCCCGGGACTATGATCGTGAATACGAGCAGTACTTC
16,TRBV15,.,TRBJ1-4,.,CATSRGGGLANEKLFF,TGTGCCACCAGCAGAGGGGGGGGCTTAGCTAATGAAAAACTGTTTTTT
15,TRBV5-1,.,TRBJ1-1,few,CASSLEGGGNTEAFF,TGCGCCAGCAGCCTCGAAGGGGGGGGGAACACTGAAGCTTTCTTT
14,TRBV18,.,TRBJ1-5,few,CASSGRDRGLPQHF,TGTGCCAGCTCCGGACGGGATCGGGGTTTGCCCCAGCATTTT
15,TRBV9,.,TRBJ2-1,.,CASSVAPTRDNEQFF,TGTGCCAGCAGCGTAGCCCCTACTAGGGACAATGAGCAGTTCTTC
19,TRBV4-1,TRBD2,TRBJ2-3,few,CASSHADVTSGGQRNTQYF,TGCGCCAGCAGCCACGCCGATGTGACTAGCGGGGGCCAACGGAATACGCAGTATTTT
15,TRBV30,TRBD2,TRBJ2-5,few,CAWSGLAGLQETQYF,TGTGCCTGGAGTGGACTAGCGGGCCTCCAAGAGACCCAGTACTTC
11,TRBV30,.,TRBJ2-1,few,CAWSLLVAKFF,TGTGCCTGGTCATTATTAGTCGCGAAGTTCTTC